In this sample, the clone carrying this T cell receptor beta chain turned up a few times. No antigen is known for it. The record originates from a study of cytomegalovirus exposure and HLA in healthy donors. General study points: Later analysis associated a missense DCLRE1C variant with TCR beta V- and J-gene trimming. In vitro work confirmed that a few CMV-associated chains recognize CMV antigens.

Researchers ran the PCR with 60 Vbeta and 13 Jbeta primers. Assay used: immunoSEQ multiplex PCR; TCRdb lists only in-frame clones, some missing. In the table there are hundreds of thousands of clones, 82% of which are singletons. The source is a man between 35 and 55 years old in good health and CMV-seropositive. Material for sequencing was PBMCs.

The CDR3 is CATSRGSGSDTEAFF. In nucleotides, the CDR3 is TGTGCCACCAGCAGAGGTTCGGGGTCGGACACTGAAGCTTTCTTT. The chain carries TRBV15 and TRBJ1-1; no definite D call. The germline CDR1 and CDR2 sequences are LNHNV and YYDKDF (reference sequence). The CDR3 spans 15 residues. Trimming removed 1 base from V and 3 bases from J, with 12 bases in between.